The entry that follows covers one T cell receptor beta chain sequence. These data originate in a study of shared clonotypes between healthy human individuals. The protocol was immunoSEQ multiplex PCR, while the TCRdb copy is restricted to in-frame clones and leaves out a portion. The top ten clones hold roughly 1.5% of a sample with about 980,000 clones, approximately 80% of them seen once. Germline-derived CDR1 and CDR2 are SNHLY and FYNNEI. This CDR3 is 14 amino acids long. The J segment lost 4 bases and the V segment lost 7 bases, leaving 4 bases of the junction unmatched. The V and J genes are TRBV2 and TRBJ2-1; TRBD2 aligns across 10 bases. The clonotype originates from a man between 18 and 29 years old in good health. Sequenced material: memory CD4+ T cells sorted from blood. The subset: CD45RA-negative fraction. CDR3 loop: CASIGLAVYNEQFF. In DNA, the CDR3 is TGTGCCAGCATCGGACTAGCGGTTTACAATGAGCAGTTCTTC.